The sequence of this T cell receptor beta chain was determined in a study of blood T cell repertoires in COVID-19. Generated by immunoSEQ multiplex PCR, the TCRdb table keeps only in-frame clones and is missing some. The sample shows just over 650,000 clones, around 90% of them seen only once. V shed 10 bases, J shed 8 bases, and the junction held 11 bases outside the gene matches. This CDR3 contains 14 residues. Germline V CDR1 and CDR2: MNHEY, SVGAGI. The chain has TRBV6-5 and TRBJ1-4; 9 bases line up with TRBD1. The TCR sequence derives from a woman in her late teens or twenties with acute or convalescent COVID-19. The sample taken for sequencing was peripheral blood. This chain's CDR3 is CATRRDRALEKLFF. The CDR3 nucleotides are TGTGCCACCCGCCGGGACAGGGCTTTGGAAAAACTGTTTTTT.